This T cell receptor (beta chain) was sequenced in a study of cytomegalovirus exposure and HLA in healthy donors. Worth noting for this clone: Its matching antigen is unknown.

Germline CDR1 and CDR2: KGHSH and LQKENI. There are 16 residues in the CDR3. The V segment lost 2 bases and the J segment 10 bases; nucleotides outside the gene matches: 10. The study's findings and limits: Rarity held for most TCR sequences, but there were some public TCRs that occurred in many donors. Some V segments could not be told apart, so they were left out, TRBV6-2 and TRBV6-3 among them.

Both 60 Vbeta primers and 13 Jbeta primers went into the PCR. Libraries were prepared by immunoSEQ multiplex PCR; TCRdb keeps only in-frame clonotypes and omits some of them. The data show about 200,000 clones, 82% seen once. This chain joins TRBV18 and TRBJ2-1; 11 nucleotides agree with TRBD2. Sequencing was carried out using PBMCs. This clonotype was obtained from a boy between 2 and 10 years old in good health and CMV-seronegative. The CDR3 region is CASSPAGTSGFREQFF. The DNA for the CDR3 is TGTGCCAGCTCACCAGCGGGGACTAGCGGCTTCAGGGAGCAGTTCTTC.